This paragraph reports one T cell receptor (beta chain). This table comes from immunoSEQ multiplex PCR, and its TCRdb copy is limited to in-frame clones, with some not included. The sample includes almost 550,000 clones, around 78% of them seen just once. This specimen belongs to a study of shared T cell receptors in the human thymus. V lost 8 bases, J lost 1 base, and 9 bases lay in between. The length of the CDR3 is 12 residues. CDR1 is MNHEY, CDR2 SMNVEV, per germline (reference sequence). The data also belong to a second study, concerning human thymus T cells. Per that study: Surgeons resected thymus tissue during corrective heart surgery. There appeared to be biased usage of V and J genes in thymic and blood repertoires. Thymic repertoires of unrelated individuals were reported in related research to overlap highly.

The chain uses TRBV27 and TRBJ2-7; D unresolved. The receptor was derived from a boy under two years old with a congenital heart defect. The sample consisted of thymocytes. The CDR3 here is CASLGESYEQYF. CDR3 sequence (DNA): TGTGCCAGCCTTGGAGAGTCCTACGAGCAGTACTTC.